The source of this T cell receptor beta chain is a study of Graves' ophthalmopathy and Graves' hyperthyroidism. Study-wide background: The authors collected peripheral blood at initial diagnosis, before any treatment. General study results and limits: In blood, most expanded thyroid clonotypes above 0.001 frequency were also detected.

This clonotype was counted only a few times. Its antigen is unknown. The CDR3 loop spans 14 amino acids. The ends lost 6 bases at V and 5 bases at J; junction bases unmatched: 10. Beta-chain TCR CDR3 regions were amplified from RNA transcripts. A first-round RT-PCR used HTBI primers, followed by a second-round multiplex PCR. TCRdb analysed the multiplex PCR reads with MiXCR anew, one entry per CDR3 protein. The sample lists around 470,000 distinct CDR3 sequences; around an eighth were seen once. This sequence was found in a woman aged 25 to 45 with Graves' ophthalmopathy. The gene calls are TRBV12-3 or TRBV12-4 and TRBJ2-7, with 7 bases that match TRBD1. Source material: blood. The CDR3 DNA sequence: TGTGCCAGCAGCTCAAGACAGGGTCACCACGAGCAGTACTTC. This gives the protein CASSSRQGHHEQYF.